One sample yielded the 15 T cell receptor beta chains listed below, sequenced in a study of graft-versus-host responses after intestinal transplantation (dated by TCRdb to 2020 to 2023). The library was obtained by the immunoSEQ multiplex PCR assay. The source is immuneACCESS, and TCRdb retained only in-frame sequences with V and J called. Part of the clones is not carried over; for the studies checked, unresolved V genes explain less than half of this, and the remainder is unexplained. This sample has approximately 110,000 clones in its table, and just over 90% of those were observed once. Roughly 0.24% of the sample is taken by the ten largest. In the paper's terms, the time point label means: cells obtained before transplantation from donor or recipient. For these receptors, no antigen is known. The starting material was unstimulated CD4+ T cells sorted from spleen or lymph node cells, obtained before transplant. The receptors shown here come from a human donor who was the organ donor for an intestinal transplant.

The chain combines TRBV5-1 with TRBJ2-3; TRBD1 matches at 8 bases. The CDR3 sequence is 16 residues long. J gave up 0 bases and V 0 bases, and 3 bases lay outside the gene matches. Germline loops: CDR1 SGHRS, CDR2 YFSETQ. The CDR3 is CASSLEGDRSTDTQYF. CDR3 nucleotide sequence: TGCGCCAGCAGCTTGGAGGGGGACAGGAGCACAGATACGCAGTATTTT. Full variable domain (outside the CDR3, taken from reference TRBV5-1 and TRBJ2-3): KAGVTQTPRYLIKTRGQQVTLSCSPISGHRSVSWYQQTPGQGLQFLFEYFSETQRNKGNFPGRFSGRQFSNSRSEMNVSTLELGDSALYLCASSLEGDRSTDTQYFGPGTRLTVL.

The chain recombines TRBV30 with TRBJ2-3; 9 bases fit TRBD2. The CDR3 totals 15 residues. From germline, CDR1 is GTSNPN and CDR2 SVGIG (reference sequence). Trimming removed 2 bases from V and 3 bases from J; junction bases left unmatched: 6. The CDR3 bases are TGTGCCTGGAGTACCCCGGGACTAGCTACAGATACGCAGTATTTT. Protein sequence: CAWSTPGLATDTQYF.

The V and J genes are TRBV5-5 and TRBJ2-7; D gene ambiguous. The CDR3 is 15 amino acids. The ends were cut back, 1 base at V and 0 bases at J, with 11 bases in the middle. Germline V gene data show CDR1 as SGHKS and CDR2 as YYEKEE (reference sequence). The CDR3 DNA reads TGTGCCAGCAGCTTGTCGGCAACAAGCTCCTACGAGCAGTACTTC. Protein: CASSLSATSSYEQYF.

CDR3 sequence reads: CASRQGFSFTGELFF. The CDR3 nucleotides read TGTGCCAGCAGGCAAGGATTCAGCTTCACCGGGGAGCTGTTTTTT. The rearrangement links TRBV6-5 to TRBJ2-2; D is unclear. The CDR3 is 15 amino acids. From germline, CDR1 is MNHEY and CDR2 SVGAGI. V lost 6 bases and J lost 4, with 15 bases in between.

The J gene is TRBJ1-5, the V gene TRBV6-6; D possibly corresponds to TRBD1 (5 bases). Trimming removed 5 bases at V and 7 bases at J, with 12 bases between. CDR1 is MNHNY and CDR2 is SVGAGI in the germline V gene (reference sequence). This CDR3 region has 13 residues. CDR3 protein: CASSTPPGQPQHF. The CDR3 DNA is TGTGCCAGCAGTACCCCCCCAGGGCAGCCCCAGCATTTT.

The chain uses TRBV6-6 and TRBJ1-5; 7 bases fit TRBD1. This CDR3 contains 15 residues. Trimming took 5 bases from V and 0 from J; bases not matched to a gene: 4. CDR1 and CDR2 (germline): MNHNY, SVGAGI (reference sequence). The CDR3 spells CASSRQGYSNQPQHF. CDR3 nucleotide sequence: TGTGCCAGCAGTAGACAGGGATATAGCAATCAGCCCCAGCATTTT.

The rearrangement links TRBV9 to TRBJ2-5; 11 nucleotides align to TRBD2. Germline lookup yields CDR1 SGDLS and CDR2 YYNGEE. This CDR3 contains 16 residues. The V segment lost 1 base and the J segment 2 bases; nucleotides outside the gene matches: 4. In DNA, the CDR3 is TGTGCCAGCAGCGTAAGGGTAGCGGGAGGGCAAGAGACCCAGTACTTC. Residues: CASSVRVAGGQETQYF.

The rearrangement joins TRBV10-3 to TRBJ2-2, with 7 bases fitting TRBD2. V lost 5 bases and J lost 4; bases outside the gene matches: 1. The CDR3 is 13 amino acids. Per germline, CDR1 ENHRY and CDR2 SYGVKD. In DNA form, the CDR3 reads TGTGCCATCAGTAGCGGGATCACCGGGGAGCTGTTTTTT. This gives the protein CAISSGITGELFF.

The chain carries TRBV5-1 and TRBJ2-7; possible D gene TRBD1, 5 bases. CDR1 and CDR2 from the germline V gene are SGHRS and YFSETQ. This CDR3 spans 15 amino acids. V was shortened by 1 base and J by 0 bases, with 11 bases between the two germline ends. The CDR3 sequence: CASSLNAGPSYEQYF. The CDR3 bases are TGCGCCAGCAGCTTGAATGCAGGGCCCTCCTACGAGCAGTACTTC. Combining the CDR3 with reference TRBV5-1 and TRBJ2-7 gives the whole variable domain KAGVTQTPRYLIKTRGQQVTLSCSPISGHRSVSWYQQTPGQGLQFLFEYFSETQRNKGNFPGRFSGRQFSNSRSEMNVSTLELGDSALYLCASSLNAGPSYEQYFGPGTRLTVT.

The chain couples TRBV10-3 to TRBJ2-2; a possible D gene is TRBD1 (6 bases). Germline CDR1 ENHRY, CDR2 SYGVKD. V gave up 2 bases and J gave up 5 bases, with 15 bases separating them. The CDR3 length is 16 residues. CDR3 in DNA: TGTGCCATCAGTGAGGGGGGCAGGGACGGGACCGGGGAGCTGTTTTTT. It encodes CAISEGGRDGTGELFF.

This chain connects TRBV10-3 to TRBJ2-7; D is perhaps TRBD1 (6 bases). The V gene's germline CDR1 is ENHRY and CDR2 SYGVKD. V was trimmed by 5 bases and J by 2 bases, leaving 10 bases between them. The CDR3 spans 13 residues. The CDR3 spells CAISNRDTYEQYF. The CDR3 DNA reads TGTGCCATCAGTAACAGGGACACCTACGAGCAGTACTTC.

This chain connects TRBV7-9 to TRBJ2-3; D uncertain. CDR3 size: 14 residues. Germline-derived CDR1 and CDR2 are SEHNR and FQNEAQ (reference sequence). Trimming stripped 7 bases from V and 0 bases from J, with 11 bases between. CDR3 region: CASIGTVSTDTQYF. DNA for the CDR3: TGTGCCAGCATTGGAACAGTTAGCACAGATACGCAGTATTTT.

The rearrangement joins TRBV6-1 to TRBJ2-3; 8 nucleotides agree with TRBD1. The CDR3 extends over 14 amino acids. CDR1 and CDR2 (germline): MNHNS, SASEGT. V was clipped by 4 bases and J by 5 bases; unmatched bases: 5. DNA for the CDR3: TGTGCCAGCAGTGGACAGGGGAGTAGAGATACGCAGTATTTT. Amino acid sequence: CASSGQGSRDTQYF.

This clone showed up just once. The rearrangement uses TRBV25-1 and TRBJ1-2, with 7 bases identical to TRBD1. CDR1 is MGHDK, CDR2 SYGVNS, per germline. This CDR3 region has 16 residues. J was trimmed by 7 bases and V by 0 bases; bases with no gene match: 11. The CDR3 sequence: CASSEYEAGGIGGYTF. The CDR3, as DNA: TGTGCCAGCAGTGAATATGAGGCAGGGGGAATCGGTGGCTACACCTTC.

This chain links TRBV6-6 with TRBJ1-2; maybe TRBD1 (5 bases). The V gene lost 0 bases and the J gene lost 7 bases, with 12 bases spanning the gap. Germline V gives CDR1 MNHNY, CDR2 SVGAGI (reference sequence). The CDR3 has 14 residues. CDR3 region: CASSYSRGQAGYTF. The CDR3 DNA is TGTGCCAGCAGTTACTCGAGGGGTCAGGCTGGCTACACCTTC.